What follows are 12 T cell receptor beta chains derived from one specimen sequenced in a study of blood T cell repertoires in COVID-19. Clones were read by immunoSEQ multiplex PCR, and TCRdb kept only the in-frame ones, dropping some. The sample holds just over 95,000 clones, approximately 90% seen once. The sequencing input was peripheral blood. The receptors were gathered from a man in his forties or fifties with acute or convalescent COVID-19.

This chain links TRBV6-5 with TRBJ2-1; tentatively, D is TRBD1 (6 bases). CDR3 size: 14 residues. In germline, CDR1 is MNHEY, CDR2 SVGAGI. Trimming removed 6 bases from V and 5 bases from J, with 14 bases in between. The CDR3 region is CASRGAPSNNEQFF. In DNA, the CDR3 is TGTGCCAGCAGGGGGGCTCCTTCCAACAATGAGCAGTTCTTC.

This CDR3 is CASRQISYNEQFF. In nucleotides, the CDR3 is TGTGCCAGCAGACAGATCTCCTACAATGAGCAGTTCTTC. This chain connects TRBV2 to TRBJ2-1; D is unclear. The V and J ends lost 6 bases and 0 bases respectively, with 6 bases between them. Germline lookup yields CDR1 SNHLY and CDR2 FYNNEI. CDR3 length: 13 residues. The full variable domain, with the rest looked up from reference TRBV2 and TRBJ2-1, is EPEVTQTPSHQVTQMGQEVILRCVPISNHLYFYWYRQILGQKVEFLVSFYNNEISEKSEIFDDQFSVERPDGSNFTLKIRSTKLEDSAMYFCASRQISYNEQFFGPGTRLTVL.

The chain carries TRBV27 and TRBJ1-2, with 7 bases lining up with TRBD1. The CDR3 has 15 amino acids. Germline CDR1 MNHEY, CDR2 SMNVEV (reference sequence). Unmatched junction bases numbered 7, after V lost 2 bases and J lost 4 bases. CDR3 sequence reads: CASSLEAGGSYGYTF. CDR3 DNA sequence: TGTGCCAGCAGTTTAGAGGCAGGGGGAAGCTATGGCTACACCTTC.

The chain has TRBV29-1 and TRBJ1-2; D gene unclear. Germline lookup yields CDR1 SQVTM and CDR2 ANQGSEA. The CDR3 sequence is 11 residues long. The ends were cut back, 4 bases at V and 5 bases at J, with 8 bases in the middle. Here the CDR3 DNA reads TGCAGCGTTGCCCAGGATTATGGCTACACCTTC. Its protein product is CSVAQDYGYTF.

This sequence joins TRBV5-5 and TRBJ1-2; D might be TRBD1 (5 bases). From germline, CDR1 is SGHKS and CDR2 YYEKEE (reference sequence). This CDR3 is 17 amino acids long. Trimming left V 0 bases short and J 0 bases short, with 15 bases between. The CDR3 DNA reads TGTGCCAGCAGCTTGGCCCTGACAGTGATATCTAACTATGGCTACACCTTC. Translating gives CASSLALTVISNYGYTF.

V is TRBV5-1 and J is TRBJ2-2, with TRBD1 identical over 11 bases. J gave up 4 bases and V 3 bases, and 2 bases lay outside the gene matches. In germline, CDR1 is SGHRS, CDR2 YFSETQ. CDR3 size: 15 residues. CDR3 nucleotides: TGCGCCAGCAGCTGGGGGACAGGGGGCACCGGGGAGCTGTTTTTT. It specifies CASSWGTGGTGELFF.

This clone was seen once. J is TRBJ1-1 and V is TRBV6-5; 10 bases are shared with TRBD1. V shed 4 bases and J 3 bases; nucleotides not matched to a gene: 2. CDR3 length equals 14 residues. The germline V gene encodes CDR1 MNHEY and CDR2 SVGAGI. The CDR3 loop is CASSFDRGHTEAFF. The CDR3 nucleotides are TGTGCCAGCAGTTTTGACAGGGGGCACACTGAAGCTTTCTTT.

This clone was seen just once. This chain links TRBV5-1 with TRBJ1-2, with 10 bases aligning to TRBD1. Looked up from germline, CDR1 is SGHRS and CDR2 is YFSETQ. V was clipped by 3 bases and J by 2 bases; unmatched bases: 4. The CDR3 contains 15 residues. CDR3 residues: CASSSTDRGNYGYTF. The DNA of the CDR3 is TGCGCCAGCAGCTCCACGGACAGGGGGAACTATGGCTACACCTTC. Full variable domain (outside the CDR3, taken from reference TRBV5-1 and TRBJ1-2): KAGVTQTPRYLIKTRGQQVTLSCSPISGHRSVSWYQQTPGQGLQFLFEYFSETQRNKGNFPGRFSGRQFSNSRSEMNVSTLELGDSALYLCASSSTDRGNYGYTFGSGTRLTVV.

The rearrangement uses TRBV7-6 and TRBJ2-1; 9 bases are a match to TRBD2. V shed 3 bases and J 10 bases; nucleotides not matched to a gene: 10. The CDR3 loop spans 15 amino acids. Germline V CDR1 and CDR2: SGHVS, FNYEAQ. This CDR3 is CASSFTASGTGEQFF. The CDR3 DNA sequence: TGTGCCAGCAGCTTTACGGCTAGCGGGACGGGCGAGCAGTTCTTC.

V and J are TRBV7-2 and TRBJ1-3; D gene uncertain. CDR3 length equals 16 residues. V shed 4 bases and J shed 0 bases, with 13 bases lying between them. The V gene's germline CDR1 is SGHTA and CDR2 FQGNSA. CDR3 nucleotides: TGTGCCAGCAGCTCCATTGGACTGAACTCTGGAAACACCATATATTTT. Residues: CASSSIGLNSGNTIYF.

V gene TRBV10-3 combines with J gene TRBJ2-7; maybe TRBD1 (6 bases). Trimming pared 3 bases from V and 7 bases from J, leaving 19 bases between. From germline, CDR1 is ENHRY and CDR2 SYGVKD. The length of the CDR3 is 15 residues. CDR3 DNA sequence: TGTGCCATCAGTGATTGGCAGGGGAACCCTCGGGAGCAGTACTTC. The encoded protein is CAISDWQGNPREQYF.

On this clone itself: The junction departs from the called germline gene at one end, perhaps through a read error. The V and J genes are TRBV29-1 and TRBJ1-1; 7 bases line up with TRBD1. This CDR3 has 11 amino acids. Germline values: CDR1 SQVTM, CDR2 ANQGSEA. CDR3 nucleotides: TGTACAGGGGCGCTGAACACTGAAGCTTTCTTT. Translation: CTGALNTEAFF.